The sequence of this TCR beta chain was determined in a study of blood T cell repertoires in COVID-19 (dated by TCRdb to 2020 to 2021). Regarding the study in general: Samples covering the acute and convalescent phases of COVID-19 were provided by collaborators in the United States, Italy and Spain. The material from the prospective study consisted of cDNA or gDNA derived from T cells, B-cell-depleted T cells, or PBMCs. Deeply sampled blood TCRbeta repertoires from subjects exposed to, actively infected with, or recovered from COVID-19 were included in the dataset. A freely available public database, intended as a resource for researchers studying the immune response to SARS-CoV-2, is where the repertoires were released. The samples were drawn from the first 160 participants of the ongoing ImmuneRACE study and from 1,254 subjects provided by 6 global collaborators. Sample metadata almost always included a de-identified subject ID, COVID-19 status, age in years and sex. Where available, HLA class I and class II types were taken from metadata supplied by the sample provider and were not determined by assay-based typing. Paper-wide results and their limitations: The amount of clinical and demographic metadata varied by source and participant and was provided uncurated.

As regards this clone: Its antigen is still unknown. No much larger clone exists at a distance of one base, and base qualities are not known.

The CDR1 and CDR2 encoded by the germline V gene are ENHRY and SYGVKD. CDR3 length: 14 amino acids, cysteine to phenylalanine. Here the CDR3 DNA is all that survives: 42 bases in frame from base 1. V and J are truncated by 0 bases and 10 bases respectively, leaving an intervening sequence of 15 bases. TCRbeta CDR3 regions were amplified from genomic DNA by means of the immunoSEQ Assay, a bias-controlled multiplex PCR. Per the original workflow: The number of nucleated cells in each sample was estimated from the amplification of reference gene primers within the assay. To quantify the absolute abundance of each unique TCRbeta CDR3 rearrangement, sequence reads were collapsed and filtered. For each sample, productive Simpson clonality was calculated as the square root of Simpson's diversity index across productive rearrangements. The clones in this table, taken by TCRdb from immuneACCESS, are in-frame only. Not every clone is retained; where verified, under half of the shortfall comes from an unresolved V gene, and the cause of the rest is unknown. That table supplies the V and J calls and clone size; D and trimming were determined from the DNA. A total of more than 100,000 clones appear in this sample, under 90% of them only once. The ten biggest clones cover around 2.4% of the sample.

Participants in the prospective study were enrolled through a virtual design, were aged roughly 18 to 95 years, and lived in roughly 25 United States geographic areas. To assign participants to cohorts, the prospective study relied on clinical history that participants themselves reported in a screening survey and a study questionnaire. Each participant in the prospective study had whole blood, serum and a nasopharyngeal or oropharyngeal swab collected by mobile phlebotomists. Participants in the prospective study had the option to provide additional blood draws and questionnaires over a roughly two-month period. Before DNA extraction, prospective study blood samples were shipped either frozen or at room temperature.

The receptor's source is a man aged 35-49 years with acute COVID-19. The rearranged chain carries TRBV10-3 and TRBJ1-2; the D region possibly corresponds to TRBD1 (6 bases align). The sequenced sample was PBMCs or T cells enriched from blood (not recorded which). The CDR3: CAISESVQGNFYTF. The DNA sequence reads TGTGCCATCAGTGAGTCAGTACAGGGAAATTTCTACACCTTC.